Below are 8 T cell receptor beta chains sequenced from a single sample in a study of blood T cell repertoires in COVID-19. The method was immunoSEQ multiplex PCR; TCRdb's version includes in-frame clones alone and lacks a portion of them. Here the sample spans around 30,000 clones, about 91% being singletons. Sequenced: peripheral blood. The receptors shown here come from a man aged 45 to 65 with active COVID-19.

CDR3 residues: CASRLSGAYEQYF. CDR3 bases: TGTGCCTCCCGCCTTAGCGGGGCCTACGAGCAGTACTTC. The chain has TRBV12-3 or TRBV12-4 and TRBJ2-7; 8 bases agree with TRBD2. V shed 11 bases, J shed 2 bases, and the junction held 8 bases outside the gene matches. CDR3 length: 13 amino acids.

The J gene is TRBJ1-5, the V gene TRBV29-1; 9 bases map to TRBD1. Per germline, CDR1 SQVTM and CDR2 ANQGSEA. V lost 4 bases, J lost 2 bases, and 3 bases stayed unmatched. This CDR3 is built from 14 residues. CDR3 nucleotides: TGCAGCGTTGGACAGGGGGAGGGCAATCAGCCCCAGCATTTT. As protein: CSVGQGEGNQPQHF.

The CDR3 sequence: CASSVRPSSGGIQETQYF. As DNA, the CDR3 is TGTGCCAGCAGTGTTAGACCAAGTAGCGGGGGTATCCAAGAGACCCAGTACTTC. The chain is built from TRBV9 and TRBJ2-5, with 9 bases identical to TRBD2. Germline lookup yields CDR1 SGDLS and CDR2 YYNGEE. The CDR3 extends over 18 amino acids. Trimming at V came to 5 bases and at J to 1 base, leaving 15 bases not matched to a gene.

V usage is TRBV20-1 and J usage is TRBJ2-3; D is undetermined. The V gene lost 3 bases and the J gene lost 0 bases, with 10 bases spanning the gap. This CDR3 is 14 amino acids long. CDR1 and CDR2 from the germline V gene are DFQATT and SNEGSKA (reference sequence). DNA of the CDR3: TGCAGTGCTAGTAAAGGAGCAAGCACAGATACGCAGTATTTT. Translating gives CSASKGASTDTQYF.

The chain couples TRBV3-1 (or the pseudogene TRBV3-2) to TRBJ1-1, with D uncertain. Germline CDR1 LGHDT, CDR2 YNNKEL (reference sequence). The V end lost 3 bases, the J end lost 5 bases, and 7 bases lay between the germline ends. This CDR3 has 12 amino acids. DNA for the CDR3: TGTGCCAGCAGCCAGGCCGGGACTGAAGCTTTCTTT. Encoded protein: CASSQAGTEAFF.

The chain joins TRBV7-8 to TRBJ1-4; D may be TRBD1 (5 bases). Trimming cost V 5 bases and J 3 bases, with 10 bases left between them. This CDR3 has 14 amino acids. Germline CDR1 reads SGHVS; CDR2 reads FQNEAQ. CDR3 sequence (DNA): TGTGCCAGCAGCCGTCGGGGGGCTAATGAAAAACTGTTTTTT. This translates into CASSRRGANEKLFF. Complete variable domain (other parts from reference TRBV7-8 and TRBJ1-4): GAGVSQSPRYKVAKRGQDVALRCDPISGHVSLFWYQQALGQGPEFLTYFQNEAQLDKSGLPSDRFFAERPEGSVSTLKIQRTQQEDSAVYLCASSRRGANEKLFFGSGTQLSVL.

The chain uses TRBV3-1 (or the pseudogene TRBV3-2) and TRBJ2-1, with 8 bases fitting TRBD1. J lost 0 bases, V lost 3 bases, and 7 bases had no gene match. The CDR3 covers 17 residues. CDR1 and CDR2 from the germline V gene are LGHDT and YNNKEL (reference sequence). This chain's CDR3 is CASSHARGQSSYNEQFF. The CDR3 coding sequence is TGTGCCAGCAGCCACGCCAGGGGGCAGAGCTCCTACAATGAGCAGTTCTTC.

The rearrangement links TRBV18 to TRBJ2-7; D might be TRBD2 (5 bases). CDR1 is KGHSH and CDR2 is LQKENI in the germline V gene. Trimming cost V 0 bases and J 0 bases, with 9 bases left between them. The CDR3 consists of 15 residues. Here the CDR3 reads CASSPPVGVSYEQYF. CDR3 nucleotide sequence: TGTGCCAGCTCACCACCGGTCGGGGTCTCCTACGAGCAGTACTTC.